The 9 T cell receptor beta chains reported below all come from one sample, sequenced in a study of T cell responses to AZD1222 COVID-19 vaccine (dated by TCRdb to the early 2020s). What this sample's time point label stands for: baseline before first vaccination. Library prep was done by the immunoSEQ multiplex PCR assay. Entries here come from immuneACCESS through TCRdb and include only in-frame sequences with V and J called. Some clones fail to appear in such tables; in the studies checked, an unresolved V gene covers under half of the shortfall, and the cause of the remainder is unknown. Here the sample has over 75,000 clones; over 85% occur a single time. The ten most abundant clones make up about 3% of the sample. This specimen consisted of peripheral blood, obtained on day 0 of AZD1222 vaccination. These receptors all stem from an adult in good health.

The CDR3 here is CASSLPSTGEAFF. The CDR3 region has the DNA TGTGCCAGCAGCTTACCCTCGACGGGCGAGGCTTTCTTT. V usage is TRBV7-9 and J usage is TRBJ1-1, with D hard to call. This CDR3 spans 13 amino acids. CDR1 and CDR2 from the germline V gene are SEHNR and FQNEAQ (reference sequence). V lost 2 bases and J lost 11, with 15 bases in between. The whole variable domain, remainder taken from reference TRBV7-9 and TRBJ1-1, is DTGVSQNPRHKITKRGQNVTFRCDPISEHNRLYWYRQTLGQGPEFLTYFQNEAQLEKSRLLSDRFSAERPKGSFSTLEIQRTEQGDSAMYLCASSLPSTGEAFFGQGTRLTVV.

The chain is built from TRBV3-1 (or the pseudogene TRBV3-2) and TRBJ2-5; 10 nucleotides line up with TRBD2. This CDR3 has 18 amino acids. J gave up 1 base and V 0 bases, and 8 bases lay outside the gene matches. Germline CDR1 and CDR2: LGHDT and YNNKEL (reference sequence). This CDR3 reads CASSQDFSLAGAQETQYF. The CDR3 region has the DNA TGTGCCAGCAGCCAAGATTTTTCGCTAGCGGGGGCCCAAGAGACCCAGTACTTC.

The chain is built from TRBV5-6 and TRBJ1-1; D uncertain. CDR1 and CDR2 (germline): SGHDT, YYEEEE. The CDR3 contains 15 residues. Trimming removed 3 bases at V and 0 bases at J, with 12 bases between. CDR3 DNA sequence: TGTGCCAGCAGCTCCCTCAGATCCCTGAACACTGAAGCTTTCTTT. This sequence encodes CASSSLRSLNTEAFF.

The gene calls are TRBV19 and TRBJ1-2; a possible D gene is TRBD1 (5 bases). The CDR3 consists of 14 residues. Germline values: CDR1 LNHDA, CDR2 SQIVND (reference sequence). The germline V and J ends were trimmed by 11 bases and 4 bases, with 20 bases remaining between them. The CDR3 coding sequence is TGTGCCTGCGAGGGGCTACTCACTATCTATGGCTACACCTTC. Translation gives CACEGLLTIYGYTF.

The CDR3 bases are TGTGCCAGTAGTAAAGAACCGGGACAGGGAGTTTATGGCTACACCTTC. This translates into CASSKEPGQGVYGYTF. The J gene is TRBJ1-2, the V gene TRBV19, with 9 bases that match TRBD1. The J segment lost 5 bases and the V segment lost 4 bases, leaving 11 bases of the junction unmatched. This CDR3 region has 16 residues. CDR1 and CDR2 (germline): LNHDA, SQIVND (reference sequence).

The rearrangement joins TRBV15 to TRBJ1-1; the match to TRBD1 covers 8 bases. The CDR3 is 16 residues long. Germline assignment: CDR1 LNHNV and CDR2 YYDKDF (reference sequence). V shed 0 bases and J 1 base; nucleotides not matched to a gene: 4. CDR3 sequence (DNA): TGTGCCACCAGCAGAGATCCCGGGACAGGGAACACTGAAGCTTTCTTT. Residues: CATSRDPGTGNTEAFF.

This clone showed up just a few times. The J gene is TRBJ1-2, the V gene TRBV29-1, with D possibly being TRBD1 (6 bases). The germline CDR1 and CDR2 sequences are SQVTM and ANQGSEA. Trimming stripped 3 bases from V and 3 bases from J, with 8 bases between. This CDR3 comprises 12 residues. The CDR3 reads CSVDYRDYGYTF. CDR3 nucleotide sequence: TGCAGCGTTGATTACAGGGACTATGGCTACACCTTC.

This clone was recorded once. The chain employs TRBV18 and TRBJ2-2; tentatively, D is TRBD2 (5 bases). CDR1 is KGHSH, CDR2 LQKENI, per germline. There are 13 residues in the CDR3. With 4 bases removed from V and 7 bases from J, the gap between germline ends came to 10 bases. The CDR3 DNA sequence: TGTGCCAGCTCACGCAAGGAGGACGGGGAGCTGTTTTTT. This translates into CASSRKEDGELFF.

The rearrangement links TRBV5-1 to TRBJ1-2, with D possibly matching TRBD1 (5 bases). With 2 bases removed from V and 8 bases from J, the gap between germline ends came to 10 bases. The CDR3 sequence is 12 residues long. The germline CDR1 and CDR2 sequences are SGHRS and YFSETQ. The CDR3: CASSFEGRGYTF. CDR3 DNA sequence: TGCGCCAGCAGCTTCGAGGGGAGAGGCTACACCTTC.